The 27 T cell receptor beta chains listed next were all sequenced from one sample in a study of cytomegalovirus exposure and HLA in healthy donors. Amplification used 60 Vbeta primers and 13 Jbeta primers. Clones were sequenced by immunoSEQ multiplex PCR, and TCRdb holds only the in-frame ones, with some missing. This table has 150,000 to 200,000 clones, roughly 80% appearing once. Sequenced input: PBMCs. These receptors were obtained from a male donor in good health and CMV-seronegative.

V gene TRBV6-6 combines with J gene TRBJ2-1; D is unclear. V was cut by 4 bases and J by 6 bases, with 7 bases left in between. This CDR3 is built from 12 residues. CDR1 and CDR2 from the germline V gene are MNHNY and SVGAGI (reference sequence). CDR3 in DNA: TGTGCCAGCAGTTCCCTTAGCAATGAGCAGTTCTTC. This encodes CASSSLSNEQFF.

The chain employs TRBV10-3 and TRBJ2-7; 7 bases are a match to TRBD1. In germline, CDR1 is ENHRY, CDR2 SYGVKD. Trimming at V came to 5 bases and at J to 1 base, leaving 5 bases not matched to a gene. The CDR3 contains 14 residues. The CDR3 protein is CAISSGTESYEQYF. In DNA form, the CDR3 reads TGTGCCATCAGTTCCGGGACAGAATCCTACGAGCAGTACTTC.

This chain links TRBV4-3 with TRBJ1-2; possibly TRBD1 for D (5 bases). Germline assignment: CDR1 LGHNA and CDR2 YSLEER. Trimming left V 3 bases short and J 8 bases short, with 28 bases between. The CDR3 has 18 amino acids. The CDR3 region is CASSQTTPRGGETWGYTF. The CDR3, as DNA: TGCGCCAGCAGCCAGACTACCCCCCGGGGGGGGGAAACTTGGGGCTACACCTTC.

The chain combines TRBV9 with TRBJ2-7; 11 bases are a match to TRBD1. V was pared by 3 bases and J by 3 bases, with 5 bases of the junction left unmatched. The CDR3 covers 15 residues. Germline loops: CDR1 SGDLS, CDR2 YYNGEE. The CDR3, as DNA: TGTGCCAGCAGCGCGGGACAGGGGGGTAGCTACGAGCAGTACTTC. This gives the protein CASSAGQGGSYEQYF.

CDR3 loop: CASSDRGDYEQYF. CDR3 DNA: TGTGCCAGTTCGGACAGGGGTGATTACGAGCAGTACTTC. The V gene is TRBV28, the J gene TRBJ2-7; the match to TRBD1 covers 9 bases. The CDR3 loop spans 13 amino acids. After removal of 9 bases from V and 4 bases from J, the junction contained 7 bases not matched to a gene. Germline V CDR1 and CDR2: MDHEN, SYDVKM.

This clone occurred a few times. The rearrangement joins TRBV10-3 to TRBJ1-2, with 8 bases aligning to TRBD1. This CDR3 comprises 12 residues. CDR1 ENHRY and CDR2 SYGVKD come from the germline V gene. V was clipped by 8 bases and J by 2 bases; unmatched bases: 1. The CDR3 spells CAIQGANYGYTF. DNA of the CDR3: TGTGCCATCCAGGGGGCCAACTATGGCTACACCTTC.

The rearrangement links TRBV15 to TRBJ1-2; the D gene is possibly TRBD1 (5 bases). Germline V gene sequence: CDR1 LNHNV, CDR2 YYDKDF (reference sequence). This CDR3 is built from 15 residues. Trimming stripped 0 bases from V and 6 bases from J, with 14 bases between. DNA of the CDR3: TGTGCCACCAGCAGAGATGTAGCCAGGGCGAATGGCTACACCTTC. This translates into CATSRDVARANGYTF.

V gene TRBV2 combines with J gene TRBJ2-3; possible D gene TRBD2, 5 bases. The germline V and J ends were trimmed by 4 bases and 2 bases, with 13 bases remaining between them. CDR1 is SNHLY, CDR2 FYNNEI, per germline. The CDR3 is 15 amino acids. The CDR3 protein is CASSGWEFVTDTQYF. CDR3 DNA sequence: TGTGCCAGCAGTGGATGGGAGTTTGTCACAGATACGCAGTATTTT.

The chain recombines TRBV7-8 with TRBJ2-7; 10 nucleotides line up with TRBD1. From germline, CDR1 is SGHVS and CDR2 FQNEAQ. The J segment lost 4 bases and the V segment lost 5 bases, leaving 8 bases of the junction unmatched. The CDR3 runs to 15 residues. The CDR3 DNA reads as TGTGCCAGCAGCCCCCGGACAGGGGGAGGATACGAGCAGTACTTC. Amino acid sequence: CASSPRTGGGYEQYF.

The chain employs TRBV19 and TRBJ2-7, with 9 positions matching TRBD2. The CDR3 has 15 amino acids. Germline CDR1 and CDR2: LNHDA and SQIVND (reference sequence). Trimming took 6 bases from V and 3 from J; bases not matched to a gene: 9. This CDR3 reads CASRNIAGASYEQYF. The CDR3 DNA reads TGTGCCAGTAGAAATATAGCGGGAGCAAGCTACGAGCAGTACTTC.

The rearrangement joins TRBV21-1 to TRBJ2-7; TRBD1 is taken as the D call from the table, unchecked against the DNA. TRBV21-1 is a documented pseudogene. CDR3 length: 14 residues. The CDR3 loop reads CASSKGQGSNEQYF. The CDR3 nucleotides are TGTGCCAGCAGCAAGGGACAGGGGAGCAACGAGCAGTACTTC.

V gene TRBV7-3 combines with J gene TRBJ2-5; TRBD2 aligns across 8 bases. From germline, CDR1 is SGHTA and CDR2 FQGTGA. The CDR3 runs 16 residues. After removal of 5 bases from V and 5 bases from J, the junction contained 13 bases not matched to a gene. The CDR3 reads CASSPLGRGVVETQYF. In DNA, the CDR3 is TGTGCCAGCAGCCCCCTCGGGCGGGGGGTGGTGGAGACCCAGTACTTC.

V is TRBV2 and J is TRBJ2-1; 9 bases are a match to TRBD2. The germline CDR1 and CDR2 sequences are SNHLY and FYNNEI. Trimming took 8 bases from V and 6 from J; bases not matched to a gene: 17. The CDR3 consists of 17 residues. Here the CDR3 reads CASLRGVSGRVGNEQFF. CDR3 bases: TGTGCCAGCCTACGGGGGGTTAGCGGGAGAGTCGGCAATGAGCAGTTCTTC.

In this sample, this clone turned up a few times. The V call is TRBV5-4, the J call TRBJ1-1; weak D call: TRBD1 (6 bases). The V gene's germline CDR1 is SGHNT and CDR2 YYREEE (reference sequence). V gave up 6 bases and J gave up 5 bases, with 17 bases separating them. The CDR3 sequence is 14 residues long. CDR3 sequence reads: CASIPLGAGTEAFF. The CDR3 nucleotides are TGTGCCAGCATCCCGTTGGGGGCCGGGACTGAAGCTTTCTTT.

The J gene is TRBJ2-1, the V gene TRBV7-3, with D possibly TRBD1 on 7 matching bases. Germline V gene lookup returns CDR1 SGHTA and CDR2 FQGTGA. The CDR3 consists of 13 residues. V was shortened by 5 bases and J by 9 bases, with 14 bases between the two germline ends. This chain's CDR3 is CASSQTGRSEQFF. DNA for the CDR3: TGTGCCAGCAGCCAGACAGGGAGGAGTGAGCAGTTCTTC.

This clone was seen a few times. V gene TRBV4-2 combines with J gene TRBJ1-6, with 7 bases that match TRBD1. Trimming took 3 bases from V and 7 from J; bases not matched to a gene: 12. In germline, CDR1 is LGHNA, CDR2 YNFKEQ. This CDR3 spans 17 amino acids. CDR3 sequence reads: CASSQNRGPETNSPLHF. The CDR3, as DNA: TGTGCCAGCAGCCAGAACAGGGGCCCCGAGACCAATTCACCCCTCCACTTT.

This chain connects TRBV12-5 to TRBJ1-1; D remains ambiguous. The CDR3 contains 13 residues. The V and J ends lost 1 base and 4 bases respectively, with 7 bases between them. Germline lookup yields CDR1 LGHNT and CDR2 FRNRAP. The CDR3 loop reads CASGLGDFTEAFF. CDR3 sequence (DNA): TGTGCTAGTGGTTTGGGAGATTTCACTGAAGCTTTCTTT.

The chain has TRBV4-3 and TRBJ2-1; 7 nucleotides agree with TRBD1. J lost 12 bases, V lost 0 bases, and 5 bases had no gene match. The CDR3 sequence is 13 residues long. Germline loops: CDR1 LGHNA, CDR2 YSLEER. The CDR3 nucleotides read TGCGCCAGCAGCCAAGACCCAGACAGGGCGCAGTTCTTC. It codes for CASSQDPDRAQFF.

The chain combines TRBV19 with TRBJ1-1, with D maybe TRBD1 (5 bases). The germline gives CDR1 LNHDA, CDR2 SQIVND (reference sequence). With 4 bases removed from V and 0 bases from J, the gap between germline ends came to 15 bases. The CDR3 length is 16 residues. CDR3 nucleotides: TGTGCCAGTAGTACCAGGACATGGTATATGAACACTGAAGCTTTCTTT. This translates into CASSTRTWYMNTEAFF.

The chain is built from TRBV7-2 and TRBJ2-2, with 8 bases identical to TRBD1. V shed 0 bases, J shed 8 bases, and the junction held 8 bases outside the gene matches. There are 16 residues in the CDR3. Germline loops: CDR1 SGHTA, CDR2 FQGNSA. The CDR3 bases are TGTGCCAGCAGCTTAGCGGCAGGGGGCGCTGCTGGGGAGCTGTTTTTT. Its translation is CASSLAAGGAAGELFF.

V usage is TRBV6-5 and J usage is TRBJ2-4; 11 bases fit TRBD2. Trimming at V came to 6 bases and at J to 6 bases, leaving 1 base not matched to a gene. Germline CDR1 is MNHEY and CDR2 is SVGAGI. This CDR3 region has 13 residues. DNA of the CDR3: TGTGCCAGCAGGGGACTAGCGGCAAACATTCAGTACTTC. As protein: CASRGLAANIQYF.

This chain joins TRBV7-6 and TRBJ1-1; TRBD1 aligns across 8 bases. The CDR3 has 14 amino acids. CDR1 is SGHVS, CDR2 FNYEAQ, per germline. V lost 4 bases, J lost 7 bases, and 8 bases stayed unmatched. The CDR3 loop is CASSSGQGLFEAFF. The CDR3 nucleotides are TGTGCCAGCAGCTCAGGACAGGGCCTCTTTGAAGCTTTCTTT.

J is TRBJ1-2 and V is TRBV7-9; 7 nucleotides agree with TRBD1. V was clipped by 1 base and J by 3 bases; unmatched bases: 5. In germline, CDR1 is SEHNR, CDR2 FQNEAQ (reference sequence). CDR3 size: 15 residues. In nucleotides, the CDR3 is TGTGCCAGCAGCTTAGAAACCACAGGGGACTATGGCTACACCTTC. It translates to CASSLETTGDYGYTF.

The chain carries TRBV6-1 and TRBJ1-2; 9 nucleotides agree with TRBD1. V lost 3 bases, J lost 4 bases, and 6 bases stayed unmatched. This CDR3 has 15 residues. Germline-derived CDR1 and CDR2 are MNHNS and SASEGT. The CDR3 region is CASSDMGQGSYGYTF. The CDR3, as DNA: TGTGCCAGCAGTGATATGGGACAGGGAAGCTATGGCTACACCTTC.

The chain joins TRBV5-1 to TRBJ2-1; 10 nucleotides line up with TRBD2. The CDR3 is 15 residues long. CDR1 is SGHRS and CDR2 is YFSETQ in the germline V gene. The ends lost 7 bases at V and 10 bases at J; junction bases unmatched: 14. CDR3 residues: CASSGASGSEGEQFF. CDR3 sequence (DNA): TGCGCCAGCTCTGGGGCTAGCGGGAGCGAAGGGGAGCAGTTCTTC.

The J gene is TRBJ2-3, the V gene TRBV7-8, with D possibly matching TRBD1 (5 bases). Trimming left V 5 bases short and J 6 bases short, with 15 bases between. CDR3 length: 14 amino acids. Germline V gives CDR1 SGHVS, CDR2 FQNEAQ. CDR3 protein: CASSTGPDADTQYF. CDR3 sequence (DNA): TGTGCCAGCAGCACAGGCCCGGACGCGGATACGCAGTATTTT.

This clone has only a few counts. The J gene is TRBJ2-7, the V gene TRBV4-3; TRBD1 might be the D (5 bases). This CDR3 contains 13 residues. Germline values: CDR1 LGHNA, CDR2 YSLEER. Trimming removed 0 bases at V and 9 bases at J, with 12 bases between. The CDR3 protein is CASSQDLREGQYF. CDR3 nucleotide sequence: TGCGCCAGCAGCCAAGATCTCAGGGAAGGGCAGTACTTC.